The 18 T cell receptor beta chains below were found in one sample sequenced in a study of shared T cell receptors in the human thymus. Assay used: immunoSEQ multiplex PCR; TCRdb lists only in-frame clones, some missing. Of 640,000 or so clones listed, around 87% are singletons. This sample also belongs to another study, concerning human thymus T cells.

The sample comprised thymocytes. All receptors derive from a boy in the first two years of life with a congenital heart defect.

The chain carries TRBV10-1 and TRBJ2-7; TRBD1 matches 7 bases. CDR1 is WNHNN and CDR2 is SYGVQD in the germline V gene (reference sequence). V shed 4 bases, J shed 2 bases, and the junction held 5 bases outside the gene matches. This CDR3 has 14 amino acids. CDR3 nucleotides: TGCGCCAGCAGTGGGGGGACAGCAACCTACGAGCAGTACTTC. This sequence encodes CASSGGTATYEQYF.

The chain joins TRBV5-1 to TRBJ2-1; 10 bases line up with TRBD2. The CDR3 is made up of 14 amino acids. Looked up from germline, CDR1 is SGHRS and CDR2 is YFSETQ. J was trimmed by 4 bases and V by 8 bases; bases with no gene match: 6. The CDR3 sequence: CASQTSGLYNEQFF. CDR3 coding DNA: TGCGCCAGTCAGACTAGCGGGTTGTACAATGAGCAGTTCTTC.

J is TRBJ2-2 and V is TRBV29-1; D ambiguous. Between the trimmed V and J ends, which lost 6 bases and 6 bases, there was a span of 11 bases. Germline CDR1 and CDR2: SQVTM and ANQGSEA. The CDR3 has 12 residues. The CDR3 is CSVSTAPGELFF. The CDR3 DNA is TGCAGCGTATCAACTGCTCCCGGGGAGCTGTTTTTT.

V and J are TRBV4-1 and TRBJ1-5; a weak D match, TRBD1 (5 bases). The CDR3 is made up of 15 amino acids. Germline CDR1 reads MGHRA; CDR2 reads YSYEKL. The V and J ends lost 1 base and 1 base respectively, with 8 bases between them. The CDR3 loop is CASSQGNRSNQPQHF. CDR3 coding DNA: TGCGCCAGCAGCCAAGGTAACAGGAGCAATCAGCCCCAGCATTTT.

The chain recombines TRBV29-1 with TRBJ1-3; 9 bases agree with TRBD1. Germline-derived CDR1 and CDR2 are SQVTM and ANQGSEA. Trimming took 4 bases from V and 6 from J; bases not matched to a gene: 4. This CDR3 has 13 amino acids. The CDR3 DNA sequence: TGCAGCGTTGCCAGGACAGGGGCAAACACCATATATTTT. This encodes CSVARTGANTIYF.

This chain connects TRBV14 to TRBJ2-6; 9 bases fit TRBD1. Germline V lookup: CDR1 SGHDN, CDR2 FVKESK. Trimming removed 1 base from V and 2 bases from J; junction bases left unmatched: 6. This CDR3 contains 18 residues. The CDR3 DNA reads TGTGCCAGCAGCCAAGTTGAGACAGGGGGGGCTGGGGCCAACGTCCTGACTTTC. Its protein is CASSQVETGGAGANVLTF.

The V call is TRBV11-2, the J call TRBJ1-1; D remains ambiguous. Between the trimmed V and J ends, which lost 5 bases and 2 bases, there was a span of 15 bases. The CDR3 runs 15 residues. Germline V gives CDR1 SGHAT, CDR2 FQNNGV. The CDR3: CASSPTPGFNTEAFF. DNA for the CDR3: TGTGCCAGCAGCCCCACCCCGGGTTTTAACACTGAAGCTTTCTTT.

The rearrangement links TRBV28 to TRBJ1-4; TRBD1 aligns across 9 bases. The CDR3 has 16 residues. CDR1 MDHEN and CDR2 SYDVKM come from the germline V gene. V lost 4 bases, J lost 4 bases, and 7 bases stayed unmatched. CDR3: CASSYPGTGRNEKLFF. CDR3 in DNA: TGTGCCAGCAGTTATCCCGGGACAGGGCGTAATGAAAAACTGTTTTTT. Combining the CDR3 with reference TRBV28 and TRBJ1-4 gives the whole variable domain DVKVTQSSRYLVKRTGEKVFLECVQDMDHENMFWYRQDPGLGLRLIYFSYDVKMKEKGDIPEGYSVSREKKERFSLILESASTNQTSMYLCASSYPGTGRNEKLFFGSGTQLSVL.

DNA of the CDR3: TGTGCCTGGAGTCTTGCGACAGGGGATCTCGAGCAGTACTTC. Translating it yields CAWSLATGDLEQYF. The V gene is TRBV30, the J gene TRBJ2-7, with TRBD1 matching over 8 bases. Germline V gene data show CDR1 as GTSNPN and CDR2 as SVGIG (reference sequence). The CDR3 is 14 residues long. Trimming at V came to 2 bases and at J to 6 bases, leaving 9 bases not matched to a gene.

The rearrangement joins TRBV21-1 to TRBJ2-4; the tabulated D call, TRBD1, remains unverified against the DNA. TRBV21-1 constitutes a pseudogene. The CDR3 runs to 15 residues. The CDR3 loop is CARPLFQGAKNIQYF. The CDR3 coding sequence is TGTGCCAGGCCTTTATTTCAGGGGGCCAAAAACATTCAGTACTTC.

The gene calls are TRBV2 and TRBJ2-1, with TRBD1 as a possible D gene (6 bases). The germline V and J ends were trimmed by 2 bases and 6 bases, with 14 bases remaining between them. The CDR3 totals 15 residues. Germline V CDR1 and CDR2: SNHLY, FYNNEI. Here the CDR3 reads CASSEWDKKRNEQFF. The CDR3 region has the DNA TGTGCCAGCAGTGAATGGGACAAAAAACGCAATGAGCAGTTCTTC.

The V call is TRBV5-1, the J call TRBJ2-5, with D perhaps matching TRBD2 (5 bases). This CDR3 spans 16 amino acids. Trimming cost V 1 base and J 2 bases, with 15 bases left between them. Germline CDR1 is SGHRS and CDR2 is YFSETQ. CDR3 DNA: TGCGCCAGCAGCTTGAGTTCAGGCTGGAGGCAAGAGACCCAGTACTTC. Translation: CASSLSSGWRQETQYF.

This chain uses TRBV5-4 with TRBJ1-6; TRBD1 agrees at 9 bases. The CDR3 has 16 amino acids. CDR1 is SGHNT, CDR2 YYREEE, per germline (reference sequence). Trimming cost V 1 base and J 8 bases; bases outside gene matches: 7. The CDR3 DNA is TGTGCCAGCAGCTTGAAACAGGGGGCGTGGGATTCACCCCTCCACTTT. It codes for CASSLKQGAWDSPLHF.

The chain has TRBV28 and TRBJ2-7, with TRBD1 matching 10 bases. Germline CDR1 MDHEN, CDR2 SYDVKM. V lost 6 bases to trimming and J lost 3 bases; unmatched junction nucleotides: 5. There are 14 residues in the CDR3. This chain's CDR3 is CASRGGTGDYEQYF. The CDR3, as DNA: TGTGCCAGCAGGGGAGGGACAGGGGACTACGAGCAGTACTTC.

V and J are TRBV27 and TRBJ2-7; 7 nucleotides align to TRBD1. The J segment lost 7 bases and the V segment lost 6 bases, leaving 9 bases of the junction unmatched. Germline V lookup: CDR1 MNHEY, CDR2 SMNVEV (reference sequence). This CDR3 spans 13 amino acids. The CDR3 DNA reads TGTGCCAGCAGACGTCCGGGACAGCAGGAGCAGTACTTC. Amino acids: CASRRPGQQEQYF.

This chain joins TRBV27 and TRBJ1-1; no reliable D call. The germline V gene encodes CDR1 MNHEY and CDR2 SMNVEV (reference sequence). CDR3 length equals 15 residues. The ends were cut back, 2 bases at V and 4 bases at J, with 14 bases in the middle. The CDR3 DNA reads TGTGCCAGCAGTTTAAACGAGGTTTTGGGCACTGAAGCTTTCTTT. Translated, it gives CASSLNEVLGTEAFF.

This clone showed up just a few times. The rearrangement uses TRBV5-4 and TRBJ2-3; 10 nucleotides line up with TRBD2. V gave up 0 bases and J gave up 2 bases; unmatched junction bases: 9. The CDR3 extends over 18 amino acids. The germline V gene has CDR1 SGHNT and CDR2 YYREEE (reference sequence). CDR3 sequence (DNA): TGTGCCAGCAGCTTGGGTGGCCATAGCGGGAGGCCCACAGATACGCAGTATTTT. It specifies CASSLGGHSGRPTDTQYF.

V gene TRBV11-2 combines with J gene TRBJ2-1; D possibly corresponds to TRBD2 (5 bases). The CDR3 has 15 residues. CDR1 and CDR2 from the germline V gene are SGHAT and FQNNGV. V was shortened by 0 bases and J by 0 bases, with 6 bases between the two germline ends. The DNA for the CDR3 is TGTGCCAGCAGCTTAGAGGGGAGCTCCTACAATGAGCAGTTCTTC. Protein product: CASSLEGSSYNEQFF.